These 23 T cell receptor beta chains share one sample of origin, sequenced in a study of CD8+CD57+ T cells in acquired aplastic anemia. TCR beta VDJ and CDR3 profiling used genomic DNA as template. TCRdb independently ran MiXCR on the reads; one entry per CDR3 protein. This sample has about 160,000 distinct CDR3 sequences, with more than 45% found just once. Individuals selected for sequencing had exhibited CD8+CD57+ cell expansion on flow cytometry. The material sequenced was sorted CD4+, CD8+, or CD8+CD57+ T cells (not recorded which) from PBMCs. The origin of the receptors is a human donor with aplastic anemia.

This clonotype was seen only a few times. The chain links TRBV6-1 to TRBJ1-3, with D unresolved. The germline CDR1 and CDR2 sequences are MNHNS and SASEGT. Trimming took off 4 bases at V and 0 bases at J, with 13 bases between the two ends. The length of the CDR3 is 16 residues. CDR3 protein: CASSGLDASSGNTIYF. CDR3 in DNA: TGTGCCAGCAGTGGGCTGGACGCAAGCTCTGGAAACACCATATATTTT.

This chain connects TRBV29-1 to TRBJ2-1, with 11 bases aligning to TRBD2. V lost 7 bases, J lost 1 base, and 9 bases stayed unmatched. The CDR3 sequence is 16 residues long. The germline gives CDR1 SQVTM, CDR2 ANQGSEA. The CDR3 nucleotides are TGCAGCGATCTTAGCGGGAGGGCGGGGTCCTACAATGAGCAGTTCTTC. Translated: CSDLSGRAGSYNEQFF.

This clonotype was seen a handful of times. The rearrangement joins TRBV7-2 to TRBJ2-7; perhaps TRBD2 as D (5 bases). The V gene lost 1 base and the J gene lost 9 bases, with 7 bases spanning the gap. Per the germline V gene, CDR1 is SGHTA and CDR2 is FQGNSA. The CDR3 has 11 amino acids. The CDR3 reads CASSLEAGQYF. Here the CDR3 DNA reads TGTGCCAGCAGCTTAGAGGCGGGGCAGTACTTC.

The sample holds a few counts of this clonotype. The chain carries TRBV25-1 and TRBJ2-7; TRBD1 matches at 10 bases. V shed 4 bases and J 9 bases; nucleotides not matched to a gene: 9. Germline V gene data show CDR1 as MGHDK and CDR2 as SYGVNS. This CDR3 comprises 14 residues. CDR3 in amino acids: CASSGGQGDHGQYF. CDR3 bases: TGTGCCAGCAGTGGAGGACAGGGGGACCACGGGCAGTACTTC.

The chain is built from TRBV2 and TRBJ1-2; 8 bases match TRBD1. The V and J ends lost 4 bases and 3 bases, in that order; junction bases with no gene match: 7. Germline values: CDR1 SNHLY, CDR2 FYNNEI. This CDR3 contains 15 residues. The DNA of the CDR3 is TGTGCCAGCAGTGCCGGACAGGGCCTGGACTATGGCTACACCTTC. Protein: CASSAGQGLDYGYTF.

Concerning this clonotype: This clone may be a read error of a much larger clone one base away. The chain employs TRBV5-6 and TRBJ1-2, with TRBD1 identical over 7 bases. Germline V gene data show CDR1 as SGHDT and CDR2 as YYEEEE. CDR3 size: 15 residues. V was pared by 6 bases and J by 10 bases, with 18 bases of the junction left unmatched. Written as DNA, the CDR3 is TGTGCCAGCAATATGGCACAGGGGCTCTCAGGCGACTACACCTTC. Translation gives CASNMAQGLSGDYTF.

This clonotype was observed many times. The J gene is TRBJ1-4, the V gene TRBV5-1; D might be TRBD1 (6 bases). CDR1 is SGHRS, CDR2 YFSETQ, per germline. V lost 1 base, J lost 6 bases, and 13 bases lay in between. The length of the CDR3 is 15 residues. CDR3 amino acids: CASSLRQGLDEKLFF. The DNA for the CDR3 is TGCGCCAGCAGCTTGCGGCAGGGGCTGGATGAAAAACTGTTTTTT.

Concerning this clonotype: Given a much more abundant clone one base away, this may be a read error. The V call is TRBV7-9, the J call TRBJ1-2, with D possibly being TRBD1 (5 bases). Germline loops: CDR1 SEHNR, CDR2 FQNEAQ (reference sequence). This CDR3 is built from 12 residues. CDR3 DNA: TGTGCCAACAGCTTATGGGGGGAAGGCTACACCTTC. Residues: CANSLWGEGYTF.

The chain joins TRBV20-1 to TRBJ1-1; maybe TRBD1 (6 bases). The germline CDR1 and CDR2 sequences are DFQATT and SNEGSKA (reference sequence). The V and J ends lost 3 bases and 2 bases respectively, with 10 bases between them. The CDR3 consists of 13 residues. The CDR3 nucleotides read TGCAGTGCTAGTGGGGGACACAACACTGAAGCTTTCTTT. Residues: CSASGGHNTEAFF.

The rearrangement links TRBV2 to TRBJ1-1; TRBD1 aligns across 9 bases. This CDR3 contains 12 residues. V was clipped by 6 bases and J by 7 bases; unmatched bases: 3. Per the germline V gene, CDR1 is SNHLY and CDR2 is FYNNEI. In nucleotides, the CDR3 is TGTGCCAGCAGGGGACAGGGAGATGAAGCTTTCTTT. It yields the protein CASRGQGDEAFF.

This clonotype came up many times. The chain joins TRBV12-3 or TRBV12-4 to TRBJ2-2; TRBD1 matches 7 bases. This CDR3 contains 14 residues. The V segment lost 5 bases and the J segment 4 bases; nucleotides outside the gene matches: 4. The CDR3 sequence is CASSLDRPTGELFF. In nucleotides, the CDR3 is TGTGCCAGCAGTCTGGACAGGCCCACCGGGGAGCTGTTTTTT.

The V call is TRBV10-3, the J call TRBJ2-7; either TRBD1 or TRBD2 may fit D (5 bases each). Trimming removed 6 bases from V and 5 bases from J, with 8 bases in between. This CDR3 is built from 11 residues. Germline CDR1 and CDR2: ENHRY and SYGVKD. CDR3 nucleotides: TGTGCCATCAGCGAGGGGAACGAGCAGTACTTC. This gives the protein CAISEGNEQYF.

The genes are TRBV7-3 and TRBJ2-2; D remains ambiguous. This CDR3 has 13 residues. CDR1 and CDR2 (germline): SGHTA, FQGTGA. The V gene lost 5 bases and the J gene lost 5 bases, with 9 bases spanning the gap. CDR3 sequence: CASSQGITGELFF. As DNA, the CDR3 is TGTGCCAGCAGCCAAGGGATTACCGGGGAGCTGTTTTTT.

This sequence joins TRBV7-4 and TRBJ1-1, with no clear D. The CDR3 extends over 14 amino acids. In germline, CDR1 is SGHVT, CDR2 SQSDAQ. V lost 5 bases and J 2 bases, leaving 12 bases between the germline ends. In nucleotides, the CDR3 is TGTGCCAGCAGCGTAGGCGGCAAAAACACTGAAGCTTTCTTT. It translates to CASSVGGKNTEAFF. Together with reference TRBV7-4 and TRBJ1-1, the CDR3 gives the full variable domain: GAGVSQSPRYKVAKRGRDVALRCDSISGHVTLYWYRQTLGQGSEVLTYSQSDAQRDKSGRPSGRFSAERPERSVSTLKIQRTEQGDSAVYLCASSVGGKNTEAFFGQGTRLTVV.

The J gene is TRBJ2-1, the V gene TRBV12-3 or TRBV12-4; no definite D call. The CDR3 runs to 13 residues. V was shortened by 2 bases and J by 5 bases, with 7 bases between the two germline ends. CDR3 residues: CASSLRRNNEQFF. DNA for the CDR3: TGTGCCAGCAGTTTAAGGCGGAACAATGAGCAGTTCTTC.

CDR3 coding DNA: TGCAGTGCTAGGGGACGGGGAAGCCAGCCCCAGCATTTT. Translated: CSARGRGSQPQHF. V usage is TRBV20-1 and J usage is TRBJ1-5, with a weak D call TRBD1 (5 bases). The CDR3 totals 13 residues. Germline CDR1 DFQATT, CDR2 SNEGSKA (reference sequence). V was shortened by 3 bases and J by 7 bases, with 13 bases between the two germline ends.

As concerns this clonotype: A much larger clonotype is one base distant, so this may be a read error. V and J are TRBV7-2 and TRBJ1-4; a weak D match, TRBD1 (5 bases). Germline CDR1 is SGHTA and CDR2 is FQGNSA. The CDR3 is 15 residues long. CDR3 nucleotide sequence: TGTGCCAGCAGCTCCTCTGGGGGGTCTAATGAAAAACTGCTTTTT. Protein: CASSSSGGSNEKLLF.

This clonotype has a count of ten or more. The chain is built from TRBV20-1 and TRBJ2-7; 11 positions match TRBD2. The CDR3 is 14 amino acids. The germline gives CDR1 DFQATT, CDR2 SNEGSKA (reference sequence). Losses at the gene ends were 0 bases for V and 5 bases for J; bases not matched to a gene: 3. The CDR3 bases are TGCAGTGCTAGAGATCCACTAGCGGGAGACGAGCAGTACTTC. Its protein product is CSARDPLAGDEQYF.

This clonotype turned up a few times. This sequence joins TRBV7-8 and TRBJ1-1; D unresolved. The V and J ends lost 3 bases and 4 bases respectively, with 6 bases between them. The CDR3 length is 12 residues. CDR1 SGHVS and CDR2 FQNEAQ come from the germline V gene. The CDR3 DNA sequence: TGTGCCAGCAGCTTGGGTCGCACTGAAGCTTTCTTT. It encodes CASSLGRTEAFF.

This clonotype has at least ten counts. The chain links TRBV7-9 to TRBJ1-2; a weak D match, TRBD1 (5 bases). The CDR3 runs to 14 residues. Germline V gene data show CDR1 as SEHNR and CDR2 as FQNEAQ (reference sequence). V was trimmed by 1 base and J by 4 bases, leaving 10 bases between them. DNA for the CDR3: TGTGCCAGCAGCTTAGGCGGGACGCTCTATGGCTACACCTTC. This sequence encodes CASSLGGTLYGYTF.

The rearrangement joins TRBV15 to TRBJ2-7; tentative D call: TRBD2 (5 bases). Trimming left V 4 bases short and J 9 bases short, with 16 bases between. The CDR3 is 13 residues long. CDR1 and CDR2 (germline): LNHNV, YYDKDF (reference sequence). The CDR3 nucleotides read TGTGCCACCAGCACCTTCCGGGAAGGAGGGCAGTACTTC. This sequence encodes CATSTFREGGQYF.

This clonotype was observed at least ten times. This chain uses TRBV5-1 with TRBJ1-1; maybe TRBD1 (6 bases). The germline V gene encodes CDR1 SGHRS and CDR2 YFSETQ. The length of the CDR3 is 14 residues. Between the trimmed V and J ends, which lost 2 bases and 3 bases, there was a span of 11 bases. The CDR3 spells CASSFGGLDTEAFF. The DNA of the CDR3 is TGCGCCAGCAGCTTCGGGGGGCTCGACACTGAAGCTTTCTTT.

With respect to this clonotype: This CDR3 fails to terminate in the conserved phenylalanine or tryptophan, so it likely reflects a read error. The CDR3 region is CASKEQGLEKLFI. The CDR3 DNA reads TGTGCCAGCAAGGAACAGGGACTTGAAAAACTGTTTATT. The J gene is TRBJ1-4, the V gene TRBV2; D possibly corresponds to TRBD1 (6 bases). The CDR3 extends over 13 amino acids. CDR1 is SNHLY, CDR2 FYNNEI, per germline. V was pared by 7 bases and J by 7 bases, with 13 bases between.